This T cell receptor beta chain is drawn from a study of OX40 agonist ivuxolimab in advanced cancers. The wider study: Among those enrolled, mean age was approximately 62 years (range roughly 23 to 79) and about 81% were male. Three individuals attained partial responses, comprising one hepatocellular carcinoma case and two cutaneous melanoma cases. Study results and limitations: On average, CD8+ T cells had more expanded clones than CD4+.

V lost 5 bases and J 0 bases, leaving 8 bases between the germline ends. Germline V gives CDR1 SGHTA, CDR2 FQGTGA. CDR3 length: 13 residues. Of note for this clone: Its antigen is currently unknown.

Sequencing used immunoSEQ multiplex PCR; TCRdb keeps in-frame clones, though not all of them. Among over 45,000 clones listed, 70% to 80% were seen once. The chain uses TRBV7-3 and TRBJ2-7, with no clear D. Sequenced here: CD4+ or CD8+ T cells sorted from blood, sampled in a trial of the OX40 agonist ivuxolimab. The receptor was derived from an adult with an advanced solid tumor such as melanoma, head and neck, liver or kidney cancer. The CDR3 nucleotides are TGTGCCAGCAGCCCCCCAAACTCCTACGAGCAGTACTTC. Amino acid sequence: CASSPPNSYEQYF. The variable domain in full, completed from reference TRBV7-3 and TRBJ2-7, reads GAGVSQTPSNKVTEKGKYVELRCDPISGHTALYWYRQSLGQGPEFLIYFQGTGAADDSGLPNDRFFAVRPEGSVSTLKIQRTERGDSAVYLCASSPPNSYEQYFGPGTRLTVT.